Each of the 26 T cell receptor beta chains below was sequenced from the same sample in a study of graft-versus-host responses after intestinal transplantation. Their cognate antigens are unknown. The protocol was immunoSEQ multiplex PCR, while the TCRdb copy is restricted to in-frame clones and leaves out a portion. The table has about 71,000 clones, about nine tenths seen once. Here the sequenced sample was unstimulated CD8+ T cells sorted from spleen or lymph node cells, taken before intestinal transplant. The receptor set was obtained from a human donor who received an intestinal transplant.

For the CDR3, the DNA is TGCGCCAGCAGCCGACCTGCTAGGTCCCATACGCAGTATTTT. This gives the protein CASSRPARSHTQYF. The V call is TRBV5-1, the J call TRBJ2-3, with D unresolved. CDR3 length equals 14 residues. V was shortened by 4 bases and J by 7 bases, with 16 bases between the two germline ends. CDR1 and CDR2 (germline): SGHRS, YFSETQ.

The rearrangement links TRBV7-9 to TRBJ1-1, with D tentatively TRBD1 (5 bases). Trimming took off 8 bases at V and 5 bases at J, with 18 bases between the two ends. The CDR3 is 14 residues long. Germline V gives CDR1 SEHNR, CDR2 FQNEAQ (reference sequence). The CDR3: CASAELTGGTEAFF. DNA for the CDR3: TGTGCCAGCGCAGAGCTTACGGGGGGAACTGAAGCTTTCTTT.

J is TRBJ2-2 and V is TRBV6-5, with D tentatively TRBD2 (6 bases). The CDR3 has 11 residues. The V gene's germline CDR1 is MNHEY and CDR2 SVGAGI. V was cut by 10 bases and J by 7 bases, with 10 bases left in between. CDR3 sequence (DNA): TGTGCCACCATGGAGGGCGGGGAGCTGTTTTTT. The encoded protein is CATMEGGELFF.

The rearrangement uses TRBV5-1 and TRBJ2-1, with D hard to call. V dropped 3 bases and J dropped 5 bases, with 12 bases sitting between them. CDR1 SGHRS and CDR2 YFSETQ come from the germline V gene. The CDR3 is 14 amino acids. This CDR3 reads CASSYSSLDNEQFF. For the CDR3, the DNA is TGCGCCAGCAGCTACTCCTCGTTAGACAATGAGCAGTTCTTC.

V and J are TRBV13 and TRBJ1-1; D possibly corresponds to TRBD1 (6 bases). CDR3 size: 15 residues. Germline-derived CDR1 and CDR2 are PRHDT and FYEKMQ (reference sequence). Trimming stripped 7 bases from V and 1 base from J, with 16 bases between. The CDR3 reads CASTPPGRGNTEAFF. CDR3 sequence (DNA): TGTGCCAGCACCCCGCCGGGCAGGGGGAACACTGAAGCTTTCTTT.

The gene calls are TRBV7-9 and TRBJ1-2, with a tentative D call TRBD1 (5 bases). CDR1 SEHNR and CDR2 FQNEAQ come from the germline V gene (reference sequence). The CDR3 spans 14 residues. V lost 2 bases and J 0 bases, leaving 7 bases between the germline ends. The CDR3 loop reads CASSLTGPNYGYTF. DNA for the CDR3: TGTGCCAGCAGCTTAACAGGACCTAACTATGGCTACACCTTC.

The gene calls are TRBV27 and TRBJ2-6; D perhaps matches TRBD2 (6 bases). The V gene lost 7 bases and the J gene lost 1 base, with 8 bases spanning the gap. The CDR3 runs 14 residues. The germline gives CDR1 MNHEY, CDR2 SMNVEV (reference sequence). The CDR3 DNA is TGTGCCAGCACCGGGAGATCTGGGGCCAACGTCCTGACTTTC. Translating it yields CASTGRSGANVLTF.

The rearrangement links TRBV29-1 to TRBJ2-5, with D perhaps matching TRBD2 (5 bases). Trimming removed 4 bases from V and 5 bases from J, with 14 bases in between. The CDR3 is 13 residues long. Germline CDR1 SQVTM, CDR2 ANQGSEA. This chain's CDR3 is CSVAPPGSETQYF. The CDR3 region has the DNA TGCAGCGTTGCCCCCCCGGGGTCCGAGACCCAGTACTTC. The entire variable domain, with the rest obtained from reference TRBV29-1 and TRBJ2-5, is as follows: SAVISQKPSRDICQRGTSLTIQCQVDSQVTMMFWYRQQPGQSLTLIATANQGSEATYESGFVIDKFPISRPNLTFSTLTVSNMSPEDSSIYLCSVAPPGSETQYFGPGTRLLVL.

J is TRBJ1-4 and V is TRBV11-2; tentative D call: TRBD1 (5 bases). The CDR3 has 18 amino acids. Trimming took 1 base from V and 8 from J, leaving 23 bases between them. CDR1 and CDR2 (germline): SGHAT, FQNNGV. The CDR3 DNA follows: TGTGCCAGCAGCTTAGCCCCGCAGACAGCATCGTTGGGGGAAAAACTGTTTTTT. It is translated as CASSLAPQTASLGEKLFF.

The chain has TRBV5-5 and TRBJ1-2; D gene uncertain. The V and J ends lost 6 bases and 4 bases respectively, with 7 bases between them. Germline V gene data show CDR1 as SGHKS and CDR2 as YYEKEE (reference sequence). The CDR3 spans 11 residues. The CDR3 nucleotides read TGTGCCAGCAATGAGGCCTATGGCTACACCTTC. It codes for CASNEAYGYTF.

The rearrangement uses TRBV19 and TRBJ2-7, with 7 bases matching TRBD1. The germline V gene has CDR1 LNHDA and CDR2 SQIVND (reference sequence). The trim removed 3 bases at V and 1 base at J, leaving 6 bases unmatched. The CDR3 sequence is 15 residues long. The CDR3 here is CASSIEAGGSYEQYF. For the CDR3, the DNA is TGTGCCAGTAGTATCGAGGCAGGGGGTTCCTACGAGCAGTACTTC.

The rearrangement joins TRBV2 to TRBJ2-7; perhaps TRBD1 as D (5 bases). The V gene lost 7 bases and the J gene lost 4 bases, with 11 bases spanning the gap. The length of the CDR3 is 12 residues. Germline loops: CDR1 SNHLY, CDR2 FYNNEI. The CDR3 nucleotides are TGTGCCAGCACCGAGACAGTTTACGAGCAGTACTTC. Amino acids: CASTETVYEQYF.

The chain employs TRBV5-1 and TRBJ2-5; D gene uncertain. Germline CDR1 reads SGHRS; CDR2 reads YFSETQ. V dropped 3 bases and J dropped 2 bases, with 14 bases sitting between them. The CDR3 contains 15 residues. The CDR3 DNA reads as TGCGCCAGCAGCTCCGTACGAACACCACAAGAGACCCAGTACTTC. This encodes CASSSVRTPQETQYF.

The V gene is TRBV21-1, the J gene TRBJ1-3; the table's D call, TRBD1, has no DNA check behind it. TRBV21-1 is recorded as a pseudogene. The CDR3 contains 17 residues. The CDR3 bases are TGTGCCAGCAGCAAACTCTACGACAGGGAGCGGGGAAACACCATATATTTT. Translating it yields CASSKLYDRERGNTIYF.

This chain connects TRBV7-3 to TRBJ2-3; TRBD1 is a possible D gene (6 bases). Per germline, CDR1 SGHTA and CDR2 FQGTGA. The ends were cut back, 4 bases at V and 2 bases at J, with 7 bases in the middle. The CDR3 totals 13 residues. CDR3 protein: CASSWDNTDTQYF. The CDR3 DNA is TGTGCCAGCAGCTGGGACAACACAGATACGCAGTATTTT.

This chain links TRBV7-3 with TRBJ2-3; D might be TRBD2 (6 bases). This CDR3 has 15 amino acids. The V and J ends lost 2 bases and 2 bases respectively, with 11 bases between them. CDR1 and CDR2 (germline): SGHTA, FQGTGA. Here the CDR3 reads CASSLYGGTTDTQYF. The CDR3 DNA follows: TGTGCCAGCAGCTTATACGGGGGAACCACAGATACGCAGTATTTT.

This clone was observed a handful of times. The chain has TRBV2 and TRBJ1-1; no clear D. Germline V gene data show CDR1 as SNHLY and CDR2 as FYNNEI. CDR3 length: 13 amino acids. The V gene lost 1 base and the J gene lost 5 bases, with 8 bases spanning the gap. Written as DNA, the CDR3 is TGTGCCAGCAGTGAAGGAGGGAAAACTGAAGCTTTCTTT. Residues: CASSEGGKTEAFF.

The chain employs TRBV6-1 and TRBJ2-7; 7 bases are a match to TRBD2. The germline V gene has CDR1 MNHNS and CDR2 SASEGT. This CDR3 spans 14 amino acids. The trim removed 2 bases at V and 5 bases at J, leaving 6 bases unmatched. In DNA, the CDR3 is TGTGCCAGCAGTGAATGGACTAGTATCGACGAGCAGTACTTC. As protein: CASSEWTSIDEQYF.

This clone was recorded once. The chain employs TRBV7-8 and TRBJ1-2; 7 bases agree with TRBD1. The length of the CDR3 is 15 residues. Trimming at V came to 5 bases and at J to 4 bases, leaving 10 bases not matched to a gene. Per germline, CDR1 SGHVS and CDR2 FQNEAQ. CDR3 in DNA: TGTGCCAGCAGCAAATCGGACAGGAACCCCTATGGCTACACCTTC. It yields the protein CASSKSDRNPYGYTF.

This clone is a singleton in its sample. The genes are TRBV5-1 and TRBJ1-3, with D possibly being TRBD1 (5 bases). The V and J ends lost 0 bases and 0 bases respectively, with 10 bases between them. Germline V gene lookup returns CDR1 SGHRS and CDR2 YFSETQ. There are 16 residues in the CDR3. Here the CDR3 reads CASSLGGTSSGNTIYF. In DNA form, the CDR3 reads TGCGCCAGCAGCTTGGGGGGCACCAGCTCTGGAAACACCATATATTTT.

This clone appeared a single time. The CDR3 nucleotides are TGTGCTAGTGGTTTTGACACAGGGGGGGGCTACACCTTC. Translated: CASGFDTGGGYTF. The gene calls are TRBV12-5 and TRBJ1-2; 8 bases fit TRBD1. Trimming took 3 bases from V and 8 from J; bases not matched to a gene: 5. Germline V lookup: CDR1 LGHNT, CDR2 FRNRAP. This CDR3 spans 13 amino acids. Complete variable domain (other parts from reference TRBV12-5 and TRBJ1-2): DARVTQTPRHKVTEMGQEVTMRCQPILGHNTVFWYRQTMMQGLELLAYFRNRAPLDDSGMPKDRFSAEMPDATLATLKIQPSEPRDSAVYFCASGFDTGGGYTFGSGTRLTVV.

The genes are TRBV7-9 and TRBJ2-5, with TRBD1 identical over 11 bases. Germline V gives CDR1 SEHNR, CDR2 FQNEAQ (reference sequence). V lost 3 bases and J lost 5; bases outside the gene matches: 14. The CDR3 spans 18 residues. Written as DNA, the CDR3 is TGTGCCAGCAGCTTGCCCACCCCGGGACAGGGGGTCGAGGAGACCCAGTACTTC. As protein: CASSLPTPGQGVEETQYF.

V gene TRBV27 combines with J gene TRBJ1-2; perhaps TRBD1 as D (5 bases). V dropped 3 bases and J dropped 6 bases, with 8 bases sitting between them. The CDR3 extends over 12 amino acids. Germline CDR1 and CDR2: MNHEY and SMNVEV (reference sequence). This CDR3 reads CASSLGGNGYTF. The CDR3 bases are TGTGCCAGCAGTTTGGGGGGTAATGGCTACACCTTC.

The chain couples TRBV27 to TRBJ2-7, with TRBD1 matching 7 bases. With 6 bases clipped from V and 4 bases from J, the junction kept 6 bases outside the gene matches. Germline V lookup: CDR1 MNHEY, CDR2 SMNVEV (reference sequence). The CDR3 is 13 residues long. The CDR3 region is CASRGGPGYEQYF. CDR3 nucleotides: TGTGCCAGCAGAGGGGGCCCAGGGTACGAGCAGTACTTC.

CDR3 nucleotide sequence: TGTGCCAGCAGCTTCGGGACAGGGTCGGAAAAACTGTTTTTT. This codes for CASSFGTGSEKLFF. The chain carries TRBV9 and TRBJ1-4; TRBD1 agrees at 9 bases. Germline V CDR1 and CDR2: SGDLS, YYNGEE. The CDR3 covers 14 residues. V dropped 4 bases and J dropped 8; count of bases not matched to a gene: 6.

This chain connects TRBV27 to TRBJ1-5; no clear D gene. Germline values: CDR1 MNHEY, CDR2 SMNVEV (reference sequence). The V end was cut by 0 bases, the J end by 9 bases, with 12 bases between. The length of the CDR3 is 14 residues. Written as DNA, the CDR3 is TGTGCCAGCAGTTTATCGGGGAGAGGTCGGCCCCAGCATTTT. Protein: CASSLSGRGRPQHF.